One and the same sample provided the 3 T cell receptor beta chains below, sequenced in a study of blood T cell repertoires in COVID-19. The data were produced by immunoSEQ multiplex PCR, yet TCRdb's version contains in-frame clones alone and is incomplete. The profile shows 200,000 or so clones, 80% to 90% of them singletons. Material: peripheral blood. Receptors were obtained from a woman aged 60-75 years who had recovered from COVID-19.

This sequence joins TRBV5-1 and TRBJ1-6, with a possible D match to TRBD1 (5 bases). The CDR3 contains 12 residues. Germline CDR1 reads SGHRS; CDR2 reads YFSETQ. V was clipped by 3 bases and J by 8 bases, with 6 bases between them. The CDR3 nucleotides are TGCGCCAGCAGCTGGGGCGATTCACCCCTCCACTTT. Protein product: CASSWGDSPLHF.

This clone showed up just once. The chain joins TRBV7-8 to TRBJ1-5; TRBD1 matches at 7 bases. CDR1 and CDR2 from the germline V gene are SGHVS and FQNEAQ. V trimming: 4 bases; J trimming: 4 bases; junction bases outside the gene matches: 1. The CDR3 runs 13 residues. In nucleotides, the CDR3 is TGTGCCAGCAGCTGGGGACAGAATCAGCCCCAGCATTTT. The encoded protein is CASSWGQNQPQHF.

CDR3 nucleotides: TGCGCCAGCAGCCATGGGGACAGCCCCTATGGCTACACCTTC. Translated, it gives CASSHGDSPYGYTF. This chain joins TRBV4-1 and TRBJ1-2; 7 nucleotides line up with TRBD1. This CDR3 region has 14 residues. Germline V lookup: CDR1 MGHRA, CDR2 YSYEKL. J lost 4 bases, V lost 3 bases, and 5 bases had no gene match.